This TCR beta chain was profiled in a study of CD8+CD57+ T cells in acquired aplastic anemia. The wider study: Quantities of DNA derived from sorted CD4+ and CD8+ cells averaged 3.2 ug. Healthy donor CD4+ cell samples had a mean of around 9.9 million reads. The study, taken as a whole, reports: Found in both controls and patients were about 30 CD8+ CDR3 sequences. Statistical testing detected no significant gap in CD8+ Simpson's diversity between patients and controls.

Germline CDR1 ENHRY, CDR2 SYGVKD. The CDR3 covers 13 residues. V was pared by 5 bases and J by 4 bases, with 12 bases between. This clonotype was observed many times. The target antigen is unknown. Genomic DNA served as template for TCR beta VDJ and CDR3 profiling. TCRdb reprocessed the reads via MiXCR and lists one record per CDR3 protein. Here the sample spans 150,000 to 200,000 distinct CDR3 sequences, roughly 40% being singletons. Sequencing was performed on sorted CD4+, CD8+, or CD8+CD57+ T cells (not recorded which) from PBMCs. This receptor was taken from a human donor in good health. The chain has TRBV10-3 and TRBJ2-7; no clear D. CDR3 DNA: TGTGCCATCAGTCAACAGACCGATTACGAGCAGTACTTC. This codes for CAISQQTDYEQYF.